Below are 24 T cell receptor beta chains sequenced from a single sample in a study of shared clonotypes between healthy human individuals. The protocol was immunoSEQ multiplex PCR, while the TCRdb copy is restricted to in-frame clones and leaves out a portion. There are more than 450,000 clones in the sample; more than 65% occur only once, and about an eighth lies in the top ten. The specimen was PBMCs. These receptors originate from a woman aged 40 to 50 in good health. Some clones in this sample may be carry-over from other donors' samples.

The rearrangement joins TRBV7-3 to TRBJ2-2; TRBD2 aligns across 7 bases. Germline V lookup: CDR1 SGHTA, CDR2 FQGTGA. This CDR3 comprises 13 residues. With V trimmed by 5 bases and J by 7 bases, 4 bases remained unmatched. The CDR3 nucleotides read TGTGCCAGCAGCCCACTAGCGAACGGGGAGCTGTTTTTT. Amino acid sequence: CASSPLANGELFF.

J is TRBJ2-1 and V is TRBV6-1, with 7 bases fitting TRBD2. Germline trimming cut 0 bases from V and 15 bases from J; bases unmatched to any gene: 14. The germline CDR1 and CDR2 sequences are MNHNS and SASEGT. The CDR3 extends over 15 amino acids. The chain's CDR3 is CASSEAAGRVVLWFF. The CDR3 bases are TGTGCCAGCAGTGAAGCCGCAGGGAGGGTCGTATTGTGGTTCTTC.

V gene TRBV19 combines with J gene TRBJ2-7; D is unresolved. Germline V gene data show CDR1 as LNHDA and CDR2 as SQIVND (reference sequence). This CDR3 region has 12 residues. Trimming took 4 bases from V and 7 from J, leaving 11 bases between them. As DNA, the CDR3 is TGTGCCAGTAGTACGACCTTCGGGGAGCAGTACTTC. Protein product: CASSTTFGEQYF. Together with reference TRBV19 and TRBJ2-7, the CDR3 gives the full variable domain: DGGITQSPKYLFRKEGQNVTLSCEQNLNHDAMYWYRQDPGQGLRLIYYSQIVNDFQKGDIAEGYSVSREKKESFPLTVTSAQKNPTAFYLCASSTTFGEQYFGPGTRLTVT.

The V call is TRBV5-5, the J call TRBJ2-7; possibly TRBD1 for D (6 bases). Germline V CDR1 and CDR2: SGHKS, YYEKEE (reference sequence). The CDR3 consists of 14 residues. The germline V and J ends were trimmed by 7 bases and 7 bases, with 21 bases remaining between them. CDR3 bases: TGTGCCAGCCCCCCCCGTGGGGGCGTAGGGGAGCAGTACTTC. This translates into CASPPRGGVGEQYF.

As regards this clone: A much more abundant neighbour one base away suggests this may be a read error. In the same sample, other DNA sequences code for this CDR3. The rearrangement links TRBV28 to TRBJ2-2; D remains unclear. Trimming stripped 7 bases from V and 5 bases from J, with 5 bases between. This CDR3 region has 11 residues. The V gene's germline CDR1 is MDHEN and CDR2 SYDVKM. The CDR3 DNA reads TGTGCCAGCAAAGATACCGGGGAGCTGTTTTTT. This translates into CASKDTGELFF.

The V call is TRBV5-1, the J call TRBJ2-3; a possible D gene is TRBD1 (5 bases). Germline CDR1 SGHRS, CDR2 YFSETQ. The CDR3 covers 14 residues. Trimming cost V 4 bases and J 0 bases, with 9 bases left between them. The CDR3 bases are TGCGCCAGCAGCCAGACAGCTAGCACAGATACGCAGTATTTT. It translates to CASSQTASTDTQYF.

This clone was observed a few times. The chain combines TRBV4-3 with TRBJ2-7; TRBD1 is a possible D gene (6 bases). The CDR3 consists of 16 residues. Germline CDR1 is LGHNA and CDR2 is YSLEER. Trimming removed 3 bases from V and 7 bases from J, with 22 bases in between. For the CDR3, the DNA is TGCGCCAGCAGCCAGTACTTACAGGGAGCCACCGGGGAGCAGTACTTC. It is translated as CASSQYLQGATGEQYF.

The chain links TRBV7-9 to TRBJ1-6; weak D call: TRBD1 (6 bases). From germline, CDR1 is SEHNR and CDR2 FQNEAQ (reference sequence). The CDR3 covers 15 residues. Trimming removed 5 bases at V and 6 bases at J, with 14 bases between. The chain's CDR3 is CASSRRGGGNSPLHF. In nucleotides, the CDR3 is TGTGCCAGCAGCCGCCGGGGAGGGGGTAATTCACCCCTCCACTTT.

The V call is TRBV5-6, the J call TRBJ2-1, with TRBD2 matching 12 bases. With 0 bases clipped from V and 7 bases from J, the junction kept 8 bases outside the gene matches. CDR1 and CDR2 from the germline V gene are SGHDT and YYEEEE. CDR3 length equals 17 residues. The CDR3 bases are TGTGCCAGCAGCTTGGGCCTAGCGGGAGGGCCGTTGAATGAGCAGTTCTTC. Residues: CASSLGLAGGPLNEQFF.

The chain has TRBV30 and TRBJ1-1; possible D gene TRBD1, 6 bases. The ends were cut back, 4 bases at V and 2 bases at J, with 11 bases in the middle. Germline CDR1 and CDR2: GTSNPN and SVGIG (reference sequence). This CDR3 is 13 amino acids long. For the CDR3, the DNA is TGTGCCTGGAATGGGGGGCTAAACACTGAAGCTTTCTTT. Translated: CAWNGGLNTEAFF. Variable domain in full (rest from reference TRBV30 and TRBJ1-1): SQTIHQWPATLVQPVGSPLSLECTVEGTSNPNLYWYRQAAGRGLQLLFYSVGIGQISSEVPQNLSASRPQDRQFILSSKKLLLSDSGFYLCAWNGGLNTEAFFGQGTRLTVV.

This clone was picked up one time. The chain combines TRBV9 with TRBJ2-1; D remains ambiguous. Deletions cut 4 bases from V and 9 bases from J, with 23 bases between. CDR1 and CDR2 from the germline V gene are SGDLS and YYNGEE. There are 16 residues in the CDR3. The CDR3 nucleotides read TGTGCCAGCAGCACCCGTGGGGATCTCTCATGGAGTGAGCAGTTCTTC. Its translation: CASSTRGDLSWSEQFF. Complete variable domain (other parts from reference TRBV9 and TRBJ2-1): DSGVTQTPKHLITATGQRVTLRCSPRSGDLSVYWYQQSLDQGLQFLIQYYNGEERAKGNILERFSAQQFPDLHSELNLSSLELGDSALYFCASSTRGDLSWSEQFFGPGTRLTVL.

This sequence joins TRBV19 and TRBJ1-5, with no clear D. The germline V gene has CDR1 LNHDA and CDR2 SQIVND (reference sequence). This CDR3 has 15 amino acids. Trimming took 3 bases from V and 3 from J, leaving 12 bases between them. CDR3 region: CASSMGRRNNQPQHF. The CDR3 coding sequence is TGTGCCAGTAGTATGGGCAGGAGAAACAATCAGCCCCAGCATTTT. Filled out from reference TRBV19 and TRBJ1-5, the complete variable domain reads DGGITQSPKYLFRKEGQNVTLSCEQNLNHDAMYWYRQDPGQGLRLIYYSQIVNDFQKGDIAEGYSVSREKKESFPLTVTSAQKNPTAFYLCASSMGRRNNQPQHFGDGTRLSIL.

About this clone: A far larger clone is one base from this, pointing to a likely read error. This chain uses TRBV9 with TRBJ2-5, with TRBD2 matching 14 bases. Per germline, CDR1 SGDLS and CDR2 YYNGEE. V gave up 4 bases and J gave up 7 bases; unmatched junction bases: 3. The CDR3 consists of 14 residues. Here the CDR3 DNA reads TGTGCCAGCAGCATCGGACTAGCGGGAGGGACCCAGTACTTC. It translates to CASSIGLAGGTQYF.

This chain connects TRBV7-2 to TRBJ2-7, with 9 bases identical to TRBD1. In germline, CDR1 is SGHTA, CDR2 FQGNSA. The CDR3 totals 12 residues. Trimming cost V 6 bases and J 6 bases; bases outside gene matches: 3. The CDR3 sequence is CASRQTGGEQYF. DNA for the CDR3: TGTGCCAGCAGGCAGACAGGGGGCGAGCAGTACTTC.

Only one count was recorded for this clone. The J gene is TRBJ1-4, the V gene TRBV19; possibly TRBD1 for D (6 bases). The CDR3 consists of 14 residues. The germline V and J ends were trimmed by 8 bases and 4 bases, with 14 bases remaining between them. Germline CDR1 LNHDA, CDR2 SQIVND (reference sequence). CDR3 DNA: TGTGCCAGTGGGCGGGGGGCGCGTAATGAAAAACTGTTTTTT. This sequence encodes CASGRGARNEKLFF.

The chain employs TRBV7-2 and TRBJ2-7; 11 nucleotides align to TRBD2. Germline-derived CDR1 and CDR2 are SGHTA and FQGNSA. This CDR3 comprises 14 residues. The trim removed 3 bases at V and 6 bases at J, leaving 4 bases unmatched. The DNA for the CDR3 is TGTGCCAGCAGCTTTAGCGGGAGGGCCCTCGAGCAGTACTTC. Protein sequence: CASSFSGRALEQYF.

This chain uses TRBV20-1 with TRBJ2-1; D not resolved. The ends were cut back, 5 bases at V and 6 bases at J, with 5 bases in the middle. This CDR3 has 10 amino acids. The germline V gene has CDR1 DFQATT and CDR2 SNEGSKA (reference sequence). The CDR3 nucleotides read TGCAGTGCTCAGAGCAATGAGCAGTTCTTC. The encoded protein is CSAQSNEQFF.

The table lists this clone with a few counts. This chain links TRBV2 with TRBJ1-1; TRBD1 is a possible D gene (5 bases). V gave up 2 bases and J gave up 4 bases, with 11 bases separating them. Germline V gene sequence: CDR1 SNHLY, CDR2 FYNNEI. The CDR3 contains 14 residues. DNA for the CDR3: TGTGCCAGCAGTGAACAGGGCGCCCCCACTGAAGCTTTCTTT. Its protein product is CASSEQGAPTEAFF.

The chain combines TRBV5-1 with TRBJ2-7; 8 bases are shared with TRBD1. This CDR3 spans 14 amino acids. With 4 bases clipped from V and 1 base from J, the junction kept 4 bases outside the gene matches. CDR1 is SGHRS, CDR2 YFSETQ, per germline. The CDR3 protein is CASSHTGGSYEQYF. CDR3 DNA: TGCGCCAGCAGCCATACAGGGGGTTCCTACGAGCAGTACTTC. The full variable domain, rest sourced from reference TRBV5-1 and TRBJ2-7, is KAGVTQTPRYLIKTRGQQVTLSCSPISGHRSVSWYQQTPGQGLQFLFEYFSETQRNKGNFPGRFSGRQFSNSRSEMNVSTLELGDSALYLCASSHTGGSYEQYFGPGTRLTVT.

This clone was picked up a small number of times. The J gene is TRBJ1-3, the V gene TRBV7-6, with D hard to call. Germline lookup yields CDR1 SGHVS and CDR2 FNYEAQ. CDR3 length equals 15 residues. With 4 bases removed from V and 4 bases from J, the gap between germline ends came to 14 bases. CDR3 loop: CASSSRPLGGNTIYF. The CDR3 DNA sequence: TGTGCCAGCAGCTCCAGGCCCCTAGGGGGAAACACCATATATTTT.

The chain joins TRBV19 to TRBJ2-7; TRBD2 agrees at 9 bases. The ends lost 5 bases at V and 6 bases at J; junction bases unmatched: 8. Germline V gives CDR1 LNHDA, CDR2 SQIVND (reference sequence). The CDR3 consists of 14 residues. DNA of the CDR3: TGTGCCAGTAGTGAGGGTAGCGGGAGTGGCGAGCAGTACTTC. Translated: CASSEGSGSGEQYF.

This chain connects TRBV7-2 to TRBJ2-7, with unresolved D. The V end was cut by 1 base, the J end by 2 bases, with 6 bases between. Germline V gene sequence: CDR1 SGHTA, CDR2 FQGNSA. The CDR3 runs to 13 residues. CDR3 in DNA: TGTGCCAGCAGCTTAGGGGTAGCCTACGAGCAGTACTTC. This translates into CASSLGVAYEQYF.

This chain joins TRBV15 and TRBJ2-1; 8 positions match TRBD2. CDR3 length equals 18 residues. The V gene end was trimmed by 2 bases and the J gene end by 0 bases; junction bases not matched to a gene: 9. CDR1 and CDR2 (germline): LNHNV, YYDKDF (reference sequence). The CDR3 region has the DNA TGTGCCACCAGCAGAAACCTTCTAGCGGGTGACTCCTACAATGAGCAGTTCTTC. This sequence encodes CATSRNLLAGDSYNEQFF.

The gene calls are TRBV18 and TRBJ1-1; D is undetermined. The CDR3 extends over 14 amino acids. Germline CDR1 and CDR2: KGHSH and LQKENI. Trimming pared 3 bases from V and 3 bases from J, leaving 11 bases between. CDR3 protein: CASSPGPSDTEAFF. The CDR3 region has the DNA TGTGCCAGCTCACCTGGGCCCTCGGACACTGAAGCTTTCTTT.